At least ten counts were recorded for the clone carrying this T cell receptor beta chain. No antigen is known for it. The junction had 7 bases not matched to a gene; V was cut back by 5 bases and J by 5 bases. This CDR3 is 15 amino acids long. Germline CDR1 SGHTA, CDR2 FQGNSA. MiXCR was run by TCRdb on the reads, yielding one entry per CDR3 protein. The table has some 940,000 distinct CDR3 sequences, 31% seen once. The record originates from a study of T cell repertoires in cytomegalovirus infection. Findings and caveats of the study: The study found HLA-C-restricted CMV-specific TCR beta clonotypes dominating the ex vivo response.

The sequence was obtained from a human donor in good health (CMV status not recorded). Some clones in this sample may be carry-over from other donors' samples. This material consisted of cultured CD8+ T cells from PBMCs, taken from culture after CMV antigen stimulation. The genes are TRBV7-2 and TRBJ2-3, with 10 bases matching TRBD2. The DNA of the CDR3 is TGTGCCAGCAGCCCCAGCGGGGGGGGGGGAGATACGCAGTATTTT. This translates into CASSPSGGGGDTQYF.